This TCR beta chain was identified during a study of T cells in Graves' hyperthyroidism and ophthalmopathy. Notes on the study in general: Blood also carried most thyroid clonotypes expanded above 0.001.

Patients showing uncontrolled infection, other autoimmune disease, pregnancy or lactation were ineligible. The diagnostic basis comprised clinical symptoms, serum thyroxine and TRAb, thyroid ultrasound and orbital computed tomography. Regions amplified from RNA transcripts were the TCR beta CDR3 regions. When the TCR CDR3 underwent first-round RT-PCR, the HTBI primer set was used. TCRdb passed the multiplex PCR reads through MiXCR, listing each CDR3 protein once. The data show around 660,000 distinct CDR3 sequences, 45% seen once. On this clonotype itself: The antigen is not known.

The germline V gene encodes CDR1 SQVTM and CDR2 ANQGSEA. J lost 5 bases, V lost 4 bases, and 6 bases had no gene match. The CDR3 covers 14 residues. The receptor was derived from an adult man with Graves' disease, either hyperthyroidism or ophthalmopathy (not recorded which). Sequencing was done on a sample of peripheral blood or thyroid tissue (not recorded which). J is TRBJ1-2 and V is TRBV29-1, with 11 bases aligning to TRBD1. The CDR3 here is CSVGYGTGGYGYTF. Here the CDR3 DNA reads TGCAGCGTTGGATACGGGACAGGGGGTTATGGCTACACCTTC.